This passage covers 23 T cell receptor beta chains from one sample sequenced in a study of blood T cell repertoires in COVID-19. Sequenced by immunoSEQ multiplex PCR; TCRdb stores in-frame clones only, minus some. Among some 180,000 clones listed, under 85% were seen once. Sequenced sample: peripheral blood. The receptor source for this set is a human donor in a cohort sampled during active COVID-19.

The chain links TRBV6-6 to TRBJ2-1; 16 nucleotides line up with TRBD2. In germline, CDR1 is MNHNY, CDR2 SVGAGI (reference sequence). The J segment lost 15 bases and the V segment lost 2 bases, leaving 7 bases of the junction unmatched. The CDR3 sequence is 15 residues long. The CDR3 here is CASSYGTSGGAWVFF. CDR3 DNA: TGTGCCAGCAGTTACGGGACTAGCGGGGGGGCCTGGGTGTTCTTC.

This clone has a single count. The chain is built from TRBV13 and TRBJ1-3; 7 bases agree with TRBD1. The CDR3 consists of 15 residues. Germline CDR1 is PRHDT and CDR2 is FYEKMQ (reference sequence). Trimming cost V 1 base and J 2 bases; bases outside gene matches: 2. The CDR3, as DNA: TGTGCCAGCAGCTTAGCTAGGGGGCCTGGAAACACCATATATTTT. As protein: CASSLARGPGNTIYF.

The chain uses TRBV7-3 and TRBJ1-3; tentative D call: TRBD1 (6 bases). The CDR3 consists of 15 residues. Germline values: CDR1 SGHTA, CDR2 FQGTGA. Deletions cut 3 bases from V and 0 bases from J, with 9 bases between. The CDR3 loop reads CASSFGQHSGNTIYF. The CDR3, as DNA: TGTGCCAGCAGCTTCGGACAGCACTCTGGAAACACCATATATTTT.

The rearrangement uses TRBV2 and TRBJ1-2; possible D gene TRBD1, 6 bases. The germline V gene encodes CDR1 SNHLY and CDR2 FYNNEI. The CDR3 runs 15 residues. Trimming removed 1 base at V and 8 bases at J, with 17 bases between. The CDR3 DNA sequence: TGTGCCAGCAGTGAAGGGAGGGGGGGACTGGTCGGCTACACCTTC. Translation gives CASSEGRGGLVGYTF.

The CDR3 reads CASSLRSPPSNTEAFF. CDR3 sequence (DNA): TGTGCCAGCAGCTTACGGAGTCCCCCGTCGAACACTGAAGCTTTCTTT. V and J are TRBV7-6 and TRBJ1-1; D uncertain. Per the germline V gene, CDR1 is SGHVS and CDR2 is FNYEAQ. V lost 2 bases and J 1 base, leaving 14 bases between the germline ends. This CDR3 contains 16 residues.

This clone showed up just a few times. The chain uses TRBV6-5 and TRBJ1-2, with TRBD1 identical over 9 bases. The CDR3 sequence is 11 residues long. Germline V lookup: CDR1 MNHEY, CDR2 SVGAGI. V was clipped by 11 bases and J by 8 bases; unmatched bases: 6. The CDR3 nucleotides are TGTGCCGGCCGACAGGGGGTCGGCTACACCTTC. Translating gives CAGRQGVGYTF.

The J gene is TRBJ1-3, the V gene TRBV6-4, with 7 bases aligning to TRBD1. The CDR3 sequence is 14 residues long. V lost 6 bases to trimming and J lost 4 bases; unmatched junction nucleotides: 6. The germline V gene has CDR1 MRHNA and CDR2 SNTAGT. CDR3 DNA sequence: TGTGCCAGCAGCAGTACAGGGGTGGGAAACACCATATATTTT. Its translation: CASSSTGVGNTIYF.

The V gene is TRBV12-3 or TRBV12-4, the J gene TRBJ2-1; 7 bases are shared with TRBD1. Trimming took 6 bases from V and 10 from J; bases not matched to a gene: 6. This CDR3 contains 12 residues. CDR3 amino acids: CASRHTGDEQFF. The CDR3 DNA reads TGTGCCAGCAGGCATACAGGGGACGAGCAGTTCTTC.

The chain employs TRBV2 and TRBJ1-5; D may be TRBD1 (5 bases). Germline lookup yields CDR1 SNHLY and CDR2 FYNNEI. V shed 6 bases and J shed 7 bases, with 16 bases lying between them. This CDR3 comprises 14 residues. The CDR3: CASRGGGVRQPQHF. For the CDR3, the DNA is TGTGCCAGCAGGGGTGGGGGGGTCCGGCAGCCCCAGCATTTT.

The chain couples TRBV21-1 to TRBJ1-1; the table's D call of TRBD1 was not tested on the DNA. TRBV21-1 is labeled a pseudogene. This CDR3 spans 16 amino acids. The CDR3 spells CASSRRRGTQHTEAFF. The CDR3 DNA sequence: TGTGCCAGCAGCAGACGTAGGGGGACACAGCACACTGAAGCTTTCTTT.

This chain uses TRBV27 with TRBJ2-7; 7 bases map to TRBD2. CDR3 size: 13 residues. CDR1 is MNHEY and CDR2 is SMNVEV in the germline V gene (reference sequence). V was pared by 7 bases and J by 5 bases, with 8 bases of the junction left unmatched. DNA for the CDR3: TGTGCCAGCACCTCCATGGCGGGGGACGAGCAGTACTTC. Translating it yields CASTSMAGDEQYF.

About this clone: The junction and the germline gene differ at one end; a read error may be behind it. The rearrangement joins TRBV10-3 to TRBJ1-1; D not certain. CDR3 length: 11 amino acids. Per germline, CDR1 ENHRY and CDR2 SYGVKD. The DNA of the CDR3 is TGTGCCATCGAGATTGAAGACATCACCCTCTTT. This sequence encodes CAIEIEDITLF.

This clone was seen more than once but under ten times. J is TRBJ1-2 and V is TRBV5-4, with TRBD1 matching over 11 bases. Germline-derived CDR1 and CDR2 are SGHNT and YYREEE (reference sequence). This CDR3 has 15 amino acids. With 4 bases clipped from V and 8 bases from J, the junction kept 10 bases outside the gene matches. This chain's CDR3 is CASSPTRTGGWGYTF. For the CDR3, the DNA is TGTGCCAGCAGCCCGACCAGGACAGGGGGCTGGGGCTACACCTTC.

This chain links TRBV9 with TRBJ2-7; D may be TRBD2 (5 bases). CDR1 and CDR2 (germline): SGDLS, YYNGEE. Trimming pared 2 bases from V and 6 bases from J, leaving 15 bases between. The CDR3 totals 14 residues. The CDR3 DNA sequence: TGTGCCAGCAGCGTCTCAGGAGGAGATGGCGAGCAGTACTTC. It yields the protein CASSVSGGDGEQYF. Supplemented by reference TRBV9 and TRBJ2-7, the full variable domain reads DSGVTQTPKHLITATGQRVTLRCSPRSGDLSVYWYQQSLDQGLQFLIQYYNGEERAKGNILERFSAQQFPDLHSELNLSSLELGDSALYFCASSVSGGDGEQYFGPGTRLTVT.

J is TRBJ2-7 and V is TRBV19; TRBD1 is a possible D gene (6 bases). The CDR3 runs 16 residues. Germline loops: CDR1 LNHDA, CDR2 SQIVND (reference sequence). V shed 3 bases and J shed 2 bases, with 17 bases lying between them. The CDR3 DNA reads as TGTGCCAGTAGTATTGGGTCTGCAGGGGTGCCCTACGAGCAGTACTTC. Amino acid sequence: CASSIGSAGVPYEQYF.

The chain uses TRBV5-6 and TRBJ2-4, with TRBD1 matching over 7 bases. The CDR3 covers 14 residues. V dropped 0 bases and J dropped 9; count of bases not matched to a gene: 6. Germline assignment: CDR1 SGHDT and CDR2 YYEEEE. The CDR3 DNA reads as TGTGCCAGCAGCTTGGGACAGGGTGGTTTCATTCAGTACTTC. It codes for CASSLGQGGFIQYF.

The chain couples TRBV4-2 to TRBJ1-4, with TRBD1 matching 7 bases. The germline CDR1 and CDR2 sequences are LGHNA and YNFKEQ. The CDR3 extends over 15 amino acids. V lost 8 bases and J lost 5; bases outside the gene matches: 11. CDR3 protein: CASRRRDSPNEKLFF. CDR3 DNA: TGTGCCAGCCGGCGGCGGGACAGCCCAAATGAAAAACTGTTTTTT.

This rearrangement joins TRBV30 to TRBJ2-3; 7 bases agree with TRBD2. The CDR3 totals 16 residues. Germline V gives CDR1 GTSNPN, CDR2 SVGIG (reference sequence). V dropped 3 bases and J dropped 3; count of bases not matched to a gene: 12. The CDR3 region is CAWSPLGWGGTDTQYF. CDR3 DNA sequence: TGTGCCTGGAGCCCCCTCGGCTGGGGGGGAACAGATACGCAGTATTTT.

The chain couples TRBV2 to TRBJ2-6; tentative D call: TRBD2 (6 bases). CDR1 and CDR2 (germline): SNHLY, FYNNEI. Trimming took 8 bases from V and 0 from J, leaving 17 bases between them. The CDR3 covers 17 residues. Written as DNA, the CDR3 is TGTGCCAGCCAGGCGGGACTTTTGAGCTCTGGGGCCAACGTCCTGACTTTC. Translated, it gives CASQAGLLSSGANVLTF.

This clone was seen more than once but under ten times. The V gene is TRBV6-6, the J gene TRBJ2-5, with 8 bases aligning to TRBD1. Germline CDR1 MNHNY, CDR2 SVGAGI (reference sequence). The CDR3 runs to 16 residues. The V gene end was trimmed by 3 bases and the J gene end by 3 bases; junction bases not matched to a gene: 9. CDR3 amino acids: CASSYDRTGLEETQYF. The CDR3 region has the DNA TGTGCCAGCAGTTATGATCGGACAGGGCTTGAAGAGACCCAGTACTTC.

This clone has only a few counts. In DNA form, the CDR3 reads TGTGCCAGCAGCCACGAGAACGGCAATGAGCAGTTCTTC. Translated: CASSHENGNEQFF. The chain carries TRBV3-1 (or the pseudogene TRBV3-2) and TRBJ2-1, with D uncertain. CDR3 length: 13 residues. From germline, CDR1 is LGHDT and CDR2 YNNKEL (reference sequence). V lost 3 bases and J 6 bases, leaving 9 bases between the germline ends.

This chain joins TRBV3-1 (or the pseudogene TRBV3-2) and TRBJ2-1; 9 bases agree with TRBD1. J lost 6 bases, V lost 3 bases, and 9 bases had no gene match. CDR3 length: 16 amino acids. Germline V lookup: CDR1 LGHDT, CDR2 YNNKEL (reference sequence). In nucleotides, the CDR3 is TGTGCCAGCAGCCACACCGGGACAGGGTTAATCAATGAGCAGTTCTTC. This sequence encodes CASSHTGTGLINEQFF.

The chain couples TRBV2 to TRBJ2-7; possible D gene TRBD2, 5 bases. V lost 6 bases, J lost 2 bases, and 17 bases lay in between. CDR3 length: 15 residues. Germline values: CDR1 SNHLY, CDR2 FYNNEI. CDR3 sequence reads: CASRASLGDAYEQYF. The CDR3 nucleotides read TGTGCCAGCAGGGCTAGCTTGGGCGATGCCTACGAGCAGTACTTC.